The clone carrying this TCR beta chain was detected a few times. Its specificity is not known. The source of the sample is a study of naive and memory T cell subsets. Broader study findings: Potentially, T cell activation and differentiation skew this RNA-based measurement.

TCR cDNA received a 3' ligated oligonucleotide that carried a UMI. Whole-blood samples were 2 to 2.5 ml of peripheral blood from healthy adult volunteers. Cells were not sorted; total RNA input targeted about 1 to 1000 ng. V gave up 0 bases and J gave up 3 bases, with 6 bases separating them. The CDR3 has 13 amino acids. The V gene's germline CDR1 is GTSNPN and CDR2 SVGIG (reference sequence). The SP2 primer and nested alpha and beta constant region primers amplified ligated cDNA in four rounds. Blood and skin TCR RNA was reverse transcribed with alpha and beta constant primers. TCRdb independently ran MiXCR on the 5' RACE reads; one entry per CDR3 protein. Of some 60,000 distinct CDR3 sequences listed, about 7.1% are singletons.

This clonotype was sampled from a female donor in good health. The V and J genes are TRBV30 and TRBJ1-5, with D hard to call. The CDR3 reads CAWSVKFNQPQHF. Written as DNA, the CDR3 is TGTGCCTGGAGTGTAAAATTCAATCAGCCCCAGCATTTT.